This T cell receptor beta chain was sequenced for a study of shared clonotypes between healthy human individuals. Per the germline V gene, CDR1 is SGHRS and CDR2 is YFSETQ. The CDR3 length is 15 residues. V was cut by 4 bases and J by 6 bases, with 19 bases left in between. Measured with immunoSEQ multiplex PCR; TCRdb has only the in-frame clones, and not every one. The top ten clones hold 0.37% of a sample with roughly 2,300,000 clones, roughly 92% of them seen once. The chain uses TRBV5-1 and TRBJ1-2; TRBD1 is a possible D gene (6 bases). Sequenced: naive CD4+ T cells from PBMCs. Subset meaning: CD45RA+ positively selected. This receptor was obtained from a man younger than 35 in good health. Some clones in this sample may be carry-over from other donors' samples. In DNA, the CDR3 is TGCGCCAGCAGCCCGGGGGGCACGTCGGGGGATGGCTACACCTTC. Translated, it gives CASSPGGTSGDGYTF. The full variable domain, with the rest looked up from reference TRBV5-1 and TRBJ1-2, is KAGVTQTPRYLIKTRGQQVTLSCSPISGHRSVSWYQQTPGQGLQFLFEYFSETQRNKGNFPGRFSGRQFSNSRSEMNVSTLELGDSALYLCASSPGGTSGDGYTFGSGTRLTVV.